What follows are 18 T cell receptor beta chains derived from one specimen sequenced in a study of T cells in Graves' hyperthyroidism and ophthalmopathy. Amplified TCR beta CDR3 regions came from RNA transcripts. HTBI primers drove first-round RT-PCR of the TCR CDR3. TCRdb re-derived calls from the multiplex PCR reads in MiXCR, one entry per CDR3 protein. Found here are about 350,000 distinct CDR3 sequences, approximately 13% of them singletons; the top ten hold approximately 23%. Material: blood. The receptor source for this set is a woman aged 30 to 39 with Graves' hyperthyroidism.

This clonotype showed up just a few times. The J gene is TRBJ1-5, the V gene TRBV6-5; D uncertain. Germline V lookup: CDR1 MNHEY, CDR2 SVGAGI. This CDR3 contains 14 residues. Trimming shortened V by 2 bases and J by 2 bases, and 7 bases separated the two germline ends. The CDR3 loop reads CASSYEGGNQPQHF. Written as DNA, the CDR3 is TGTGCCAGCAGTTACGAGGGTGGCAATCAGCCCCAGCATTTT.

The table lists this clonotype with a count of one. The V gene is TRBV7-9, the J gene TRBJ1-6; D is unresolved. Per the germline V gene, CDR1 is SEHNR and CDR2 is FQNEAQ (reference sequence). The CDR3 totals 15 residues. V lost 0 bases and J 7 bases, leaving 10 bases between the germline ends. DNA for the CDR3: TGTGCCAGCAGCTTAGCGGACGGTGGAAATTCACCCCTCCACTTT. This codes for CASSLADGGNSPLHF.

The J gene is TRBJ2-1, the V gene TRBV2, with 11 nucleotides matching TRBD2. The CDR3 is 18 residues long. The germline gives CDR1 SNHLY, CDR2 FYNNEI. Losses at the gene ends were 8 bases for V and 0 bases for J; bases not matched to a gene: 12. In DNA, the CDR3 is TGTGCCAGCCTTCAGGGACTAGCGGTACCCAGCTCCTACAATGAGCAGTTCTTC. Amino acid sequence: CASLQGLAVPSSYNEQFF.

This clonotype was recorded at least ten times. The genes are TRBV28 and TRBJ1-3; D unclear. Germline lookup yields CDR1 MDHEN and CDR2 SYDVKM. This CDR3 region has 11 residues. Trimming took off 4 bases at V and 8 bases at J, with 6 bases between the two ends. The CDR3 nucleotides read TGTGCCAGCAGTTCGAAAGACACCATATATTTT. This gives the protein CASSSKDTIYF.

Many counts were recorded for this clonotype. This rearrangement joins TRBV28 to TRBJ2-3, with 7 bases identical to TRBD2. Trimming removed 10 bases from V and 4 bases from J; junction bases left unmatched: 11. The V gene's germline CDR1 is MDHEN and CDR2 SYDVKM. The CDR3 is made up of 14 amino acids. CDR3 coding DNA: TGTGCCACGGGGGGACTCCACCTCGCAGATACGCAGTATTTT. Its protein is CATGGLHLADTQYF.

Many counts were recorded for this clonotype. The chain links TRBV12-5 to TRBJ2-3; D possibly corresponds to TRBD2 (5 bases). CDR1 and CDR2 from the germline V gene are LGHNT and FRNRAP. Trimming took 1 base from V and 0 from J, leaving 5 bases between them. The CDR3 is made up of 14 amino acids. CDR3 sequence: CASGLGGSTDTQYF. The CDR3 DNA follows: TGTGCTAGTGGTTTGGGCGGGAGCACAGATACGCAGTATTTT.

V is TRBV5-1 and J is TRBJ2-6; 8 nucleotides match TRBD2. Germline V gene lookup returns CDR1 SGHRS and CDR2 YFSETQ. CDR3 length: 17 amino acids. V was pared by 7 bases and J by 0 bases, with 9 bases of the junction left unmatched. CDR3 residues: CASSFSGGLSGANVLTF. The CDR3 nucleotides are TGCGCCAGCTCTTTCAGCGGGGGTCTCTCTGGGGCCAACGTCCTGACTTTC.

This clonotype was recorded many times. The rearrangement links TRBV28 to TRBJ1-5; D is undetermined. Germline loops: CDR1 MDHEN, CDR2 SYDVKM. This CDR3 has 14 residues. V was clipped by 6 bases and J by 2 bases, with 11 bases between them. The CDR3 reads CASSLGVGNQPQHF. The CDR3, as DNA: TGTGCCAGCAGCTTGGGCGTGGGCAATCAGCCCCAGCATTTT.

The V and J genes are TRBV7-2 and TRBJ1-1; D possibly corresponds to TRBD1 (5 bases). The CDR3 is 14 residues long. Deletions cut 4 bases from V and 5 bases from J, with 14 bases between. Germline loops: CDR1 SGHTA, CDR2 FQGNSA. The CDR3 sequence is CASSSTRGRTEAFF. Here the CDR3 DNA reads TGTGCCAGCAGCTCGACGAGGGGCAGAACTGAAGCTTTCTTT.

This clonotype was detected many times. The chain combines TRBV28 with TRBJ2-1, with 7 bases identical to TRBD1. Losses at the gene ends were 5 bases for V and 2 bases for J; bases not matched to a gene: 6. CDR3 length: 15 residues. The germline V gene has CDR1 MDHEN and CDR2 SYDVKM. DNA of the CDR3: TGTGCCAGCAGTCCATACAGGGGACCCTACAATGAGCAGTTCTTC. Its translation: CASSPYRGPYNEQFF.

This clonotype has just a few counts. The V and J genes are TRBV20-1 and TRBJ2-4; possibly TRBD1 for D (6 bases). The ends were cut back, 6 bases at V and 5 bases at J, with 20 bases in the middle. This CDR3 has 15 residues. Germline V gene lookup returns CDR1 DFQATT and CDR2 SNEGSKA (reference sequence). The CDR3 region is CSATGTGFSQNIQYF. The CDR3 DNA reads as TGCAGTGCAACGGGAACAGGGTTTTCCCAAAACATTCAGTACTTC.

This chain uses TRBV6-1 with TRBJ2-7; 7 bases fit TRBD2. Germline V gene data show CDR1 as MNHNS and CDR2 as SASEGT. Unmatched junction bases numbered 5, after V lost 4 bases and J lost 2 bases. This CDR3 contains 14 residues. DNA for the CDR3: TGTGCCAGCAGTGGTAGCGGGTCTACCTACGAGCAGTACTTC. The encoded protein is CASSGSGSTYEQYF.

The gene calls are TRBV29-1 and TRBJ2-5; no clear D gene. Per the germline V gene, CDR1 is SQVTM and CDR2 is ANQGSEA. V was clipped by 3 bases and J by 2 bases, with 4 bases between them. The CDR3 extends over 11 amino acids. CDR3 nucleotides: TGCAGCGTTGAGAAGCAAGAGACCCAGTACTTC. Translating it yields CSVEKQETQYF.

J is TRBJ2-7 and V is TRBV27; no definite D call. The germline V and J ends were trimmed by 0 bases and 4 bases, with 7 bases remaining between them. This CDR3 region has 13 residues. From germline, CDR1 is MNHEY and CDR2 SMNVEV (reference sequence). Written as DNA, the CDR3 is TGTGCCAGCAGTTTATCGATTCTGTACGAGCAGTACTTC. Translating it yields CASSLSILYEQYF.

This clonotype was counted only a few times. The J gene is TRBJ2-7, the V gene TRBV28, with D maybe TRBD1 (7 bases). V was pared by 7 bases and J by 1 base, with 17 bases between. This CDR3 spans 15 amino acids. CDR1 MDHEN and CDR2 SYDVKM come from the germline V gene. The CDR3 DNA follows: TGTGCCAGCAAAGGTCAGGGGGGTTTGTCCTACGAGCAGTACTTC. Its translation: CASKGQGGLSYEQYF.

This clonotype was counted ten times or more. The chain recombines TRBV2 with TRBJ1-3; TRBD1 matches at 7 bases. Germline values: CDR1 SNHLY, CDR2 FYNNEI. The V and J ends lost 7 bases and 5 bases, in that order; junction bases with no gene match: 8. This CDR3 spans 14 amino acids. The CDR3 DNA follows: TGTGCCAGCACTTTGGACAGGTCACGAAACACCATATATTTT. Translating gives CASTLDRSRNTIYF.

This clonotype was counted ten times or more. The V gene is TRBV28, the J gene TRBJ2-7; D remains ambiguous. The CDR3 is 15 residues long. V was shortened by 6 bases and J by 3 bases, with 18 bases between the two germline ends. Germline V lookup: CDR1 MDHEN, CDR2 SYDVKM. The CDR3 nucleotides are TGTGCCAGCAGCCACCCCACCAGACACCTCTACGAGCAGTACTTC. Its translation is CASSHPTRHLYEQYF.

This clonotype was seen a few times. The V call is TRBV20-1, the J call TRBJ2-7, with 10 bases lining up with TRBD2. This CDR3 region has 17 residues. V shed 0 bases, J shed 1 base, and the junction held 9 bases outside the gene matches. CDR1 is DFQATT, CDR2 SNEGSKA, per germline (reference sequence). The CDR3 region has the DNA TGCAGTGCTAGAGATCGGAAAGGACTAGCGGTTTCCTACGAGCAGTACTTC. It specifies CSARDRKGLAVSYEQYF.